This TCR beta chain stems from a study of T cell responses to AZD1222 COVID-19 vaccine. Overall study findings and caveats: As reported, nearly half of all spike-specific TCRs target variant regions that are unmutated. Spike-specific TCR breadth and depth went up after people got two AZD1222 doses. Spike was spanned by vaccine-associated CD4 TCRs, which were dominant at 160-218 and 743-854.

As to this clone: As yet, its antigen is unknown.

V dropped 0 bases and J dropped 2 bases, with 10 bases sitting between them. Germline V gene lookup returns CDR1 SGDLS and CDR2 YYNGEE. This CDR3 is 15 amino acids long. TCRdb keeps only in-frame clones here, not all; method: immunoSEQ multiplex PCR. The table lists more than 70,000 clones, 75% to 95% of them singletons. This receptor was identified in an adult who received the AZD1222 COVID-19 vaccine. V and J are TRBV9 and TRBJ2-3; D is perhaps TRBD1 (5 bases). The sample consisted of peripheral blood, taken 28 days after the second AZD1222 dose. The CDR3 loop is CASSVGQGYTDTQYF. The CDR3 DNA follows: TGTGCCAGCAGCGTAGGTCAGGGATACACAGATACGCAGTATTTT.